Listed below are T cell receptor beta chains from one sample, sequenced in a study of blood T cell repertoires in COVID-19. Produced via immunoSEQ multiplex PCR; TCRdb's table is partial and in-frame only. The repertoire holds tens of thousands of clones, with roughly nine tenths as singletons. The sequencing input was peripheral blood. The receptor set was obtained from a woman aged 45-60 years with active COVID-19. Each CDR3 is given with its conserved first and last residue. D genes are given only for firm matches. Rows may omit the clone size; those that give it use once, few, many or a size class.

clone_size d_call j_call v_call cdr3_length cdr3_aa
NA TRBD2 TRBJ2-2 TRBV7-7 16 CASSERLAGGTGELFF
few TRBD1 TRBJ1-4 TRBV28 12 CASSLFGQVVFF
NA NA TRBJ1-2 TRBV12-3/TRBV12-4 12 CASSRYRDGYTF
once NA TRBJ1-4 TRBV27 17 CASSLAQNPAVREKLFF
NA TRBD2 TRBJ2-7 TRBV19 17 CASSPRQGRGRAYEQYF
once NA TRBJ1-6 TRBV19 12 CASSISYSPLHF
NA TRBD1 TRBJ1-1 TRBV6-6 14 CASSYGTGGTEAFF
NA NA TRBJ2-7 TRBV10-2 13 CASMEQGDYEQYF
NA NA TRBJ2-7 TRBV7-6 17 CASSLLGGDNYHAEQYF
NA NA TRBJ2-1 TRBV4-2 16 CASSPNPRDTYNEQFF
NA TRBD1 TRBJ2-7 TRBV29-1 13 CSVRTGATAEQYF
NA TRBD1 TRBJ2-7 TRBV29-1 14 CSVRGQGNSYEQYF
NA NA TRBJ2-1 TRBV18 15 CASSPPNRGGNEQFF
NA TRBD2 TRBJ2-1 TRBV11-3 18 CASSYGAGAPFSYNEQFF
NA NA TRBJ1-1 TRBV7-9 13 CASSSDSNFGTFF
NA NA TRBJ1-1 TRBV28 15 CASSLPTGLNTEAFF
NA NA TRBJ1-2 TRBV28 15 CASSGREAGYYGYTF
NA NA TRBJ1-1 TRBV18 14 CASSLGRGGTEAFF
NA TRBD1 TRBJ1-2 TRBV5-5 15 CASSTRQGAGYGYTF
NA TRBD2 TRBJ2-7 TRBV7-3 13 CASSWTSNYEQYF